The rows below give T cell receptor beta chains drawn from one sample of a study of shared clonotypes between healthy human individuals. The table came from immunoSEQ multiplex PCR; TCRdb's copy has only in-frame clones and leaves some out. The sample has some 2,000,000 clones; 90% to 97% are singletons. The sequencing input was naive CD4+ T cells sorted from blood. These receptors were collected from a man between 18 and 35 years old in good health. Both conserved end residues are part of each CDR3. The D gene is left open where the match is weak. Only part of the rows carry a size: once, few, many, or a class if the clone is expanded.

TRBV19	TRBJ2-4	-	-	TGTGCCAGTAGTATATCGGAGGGAGTAACCAAAAACATTCAGTACTTC	CASSISEGVTKNIQYF
TRBV7-9	TRBJ2-5	-	-	TGTGCCAGCAGCTTCAGTCTAGCCGAAGAGACCCAGTACTTC	CASSFSLAEETQYF
TRBV7-8	TRBJ1-3	-	TRBD1	TGTGCCAGCAGCTTGTTAACAGGGGCTGGAAACACCATATATTTT	CASSLLTGAGNTIYF
TRBV30	TRBJ1-1	-	-	TGTGCCTGGAGTGTATGGTCCGGGAACACTGAAGCTTTCTTT	CAWSVWSGNTEAFF
TRBV5-1	TRBJ2-5	-	TRBD2	TGCGCCAGCAGACTGGCTCCCGGGACTAGCGGACAAGAGACCCAGTACTTC	CASRLAPGTSGQETQYF
TRBV29-1	TRBJ2-3	-	-	TGCAGCGTGGTTCTCCAGGGGGGGTCAGATACGCAGTATTTT	CSVVLQGGSDTQYF
TRBV4-3	TRBJ2-3	-	-	TGCGCCAGCAGCCAAGACCCCCTGGTTTCCACAGATACGCAGTATTTT	CASSQDPLVSTDTQYF
TRBV5-4	TRBJ1-6	-	-	TGTGCCAGCAGCTTGGATGGTGAGGGTAATTCACCCCTCCACTTT	CASSLDGEGNSPLHF
TRBV4-1	TRBJ1-2	-	TRBD1	TGCGCCAGCAGCCAGAGGACAGGGGCAAGTGACTATGGCTACACCTTC	CASSQRTGASDYGYTF
TRBV19	TRBJ2-1	once	-	TGTGCCAGTAGTACGACTAGTTACAATGAGCAGTTCTTC	CASSTTSYNEQFF
TRBV28	TRBJ2-7	once	-	TGTGCCAGCAGTCCCTTCCAAAACGAGCAGTACTTC	CASSPFQNEQYF
TRBV27	TRBJ2-5	-	-	TGTGCCAGCAGTTTACTGGGAGTAGAGACCCAGTACTTC	CASSLLGVETQYF
TRBV11-2	TRBJ2-2	-	-	TGTGCCAGCAGCTTAGAGGGGGGCCTTCGTCGCACCGGGGAGCTGTTTTTT	CASSLEGGLRRTGELFF
TRBV27	TRBJ2-7	-	-	TGTGCCAGCAGTTTACAATATGGGGGAGCGACCTACGAGCAGTACTTC	CASSLQYGGATYEQYF
TRBV4-1	TRBJ2-2	-	-	TGCGCCAGCAGCCAATTTATTTCGGGGGTCACCGGGGAGCTGTTTTTT	CASSQFISGVTGELFF
TRBV9	TRBJ1-2	once	-	TGTGCCAGCAGCTCAAGTGGGGGGGAGTATAACTATGGCTACACCTTC	CASSSSGGEYNYGYTF
TRBV6-6	TRBJ1-3	-	-	TGTGCCAGCACTTCCGATGGCGGGGGGGCAGGAAACACCATATATTTT	CASTSDGGGAGNTIYF
TRBV29-1	TRBJ1-1	-	-	TGCAGCGTTGAGGGGCGGTTGAACACTGAAGCTTTCTTT	CSVEGRLNTEAFF
TRBV7-2	TRBJ2-5	-	TRBD2	TGTGCCAGCAGCTGGGGACTAGCGCCAAACCAAGAGACCCAGTACTTC	CASSWGLAPNQETQYF
TRBV19	TRBJ2-2	-	-	TGTGCCAGTAGTATAGTTGGGGACACCGGGGAGCTGTTTTTT	CASSIVGDTGELFF
TRBV18	TRBJ2-3	-	TRBD2	TGTGCCAGCTCACCATGGGGCAGCGGGGTTAGCACAGATACGCAGTATTTT	CASSPWGSGVSTDTQYF
TRBV7-8	TRBJ1-1	-	TRBD1	TGTGCCAGCAGCTACAGGGGGCTCACTGAAGCTTTCTTT	CASSYRGLTEAFF
TRBV7-2	TRBJ2-3	-	TRBD2	TGTGCCGGCACCGTTAGCGGGAGACCTTCTAGCACAGATACGCAGTATTTT	CAGTVSGRPSSTDTQYF
TRBV2	TRBJ2-2	-	TRBD2	TGTGCCAGCGGGGGACTAGCGGGAGTCACCGGGGAGCTGTTTTTT	CASGGLAGVTGELFF
TRBV9	TRBJ1-5	once	-	TGTGCCAGCAGCGTAGACGGTCTTCAGCCCCAGCATTTT	CASSVDGLQPQHF
TRBV5-4	TRBJ1-1	once	TRBD1	TGTGCCAGCAGCTCCCGGGGACAGGGGGCCATGAACACTGAAGCTTTCTTT	CASSSRGQGAMNTEAFF
TRBV4-3	TRBJ1-2	-	-	TGCGCCAGCAGCCAAGATTCTCTAGGGGACCGGGGCTATGGCTACACCTTC	CASSQDSLGDRGYGYTF
TRBV11-2	TRBJ2-7	-	TRBD2	TGTGCCAGCAGCTTAGTGTTAGCGGGAGTCGAAGAGCAGTACTTC	CASSLVLAGVEEQYF
TRBV9	TRBJ2-3	-	TRBD2	TGTGCCAGCACCTCGTGGGGAGGGGACACAGATACGCAGTATTTT	CASTSWGGDTDTQYF
TRBV7-2	TRBJ1-5	-	-	TGTGCCAGCAGCTTTGGGGGGGCAGGTCAGCCCCAGCATTTT	CASSFGGAGQPQHF
TRBV6-5	TRBJ2-7	-	-	TGTGCCAGCAGTTTTACTAGCTCCTACGAGCAGTACTTC	CASSFTSSYEQYF
TRBV25-1	TRBJ1-3	-	TRBD1	TGTGCCAGCAGTCAGGACAGGGGGACGTATGGAAACACCATATATTTT	CASSQDRGTYGNTIYF
TRBV30	TRBJ1-1	few	-	TGTGCCTGGAGTCTCCAGGGATTGGAAGCTTTCTTT	CAWSLQGLEAFF
TRBV19	TRBJ1-5	-	TRBD1	TGTGCCAGTAGTATAACATACAGGGGAAGGCAGCCCCAGCATTTT	CASSITYRGRQPQHF
TRBV6-5	TRBJ2-3	once	-	TGTGCCAGCAGGGGAATTAGCGGTAGCACAGATACGCAGTATTTT	CASRGISGSTDTQYF
TRBV6-1	TRBJ2-2	-	-	TGTGCCAGCAGCCGACTGAGTGGGGAGCTGTTTTTT	CASSRLSGELFF
TRBV2	TRBJ1-5	-	-	TGTGCCAGCAGTGTTTTGGGGAATCAGCCCCAGCATTTT	CASSVLGNQPQHF
TRBV9	TRBJ2-5	-	-	TGTGCCAGCAGCATTAGCATGTCGGAGACCCAGTACTTC	CASSISMSETQYF
TRBV11-2	TRBJ1-6	-	TRBD1	TGTGCCAGCAGCTTTCAGGGACAGATGAAAAGTTATAATTCACCCCTCCACTTT	CASSFQGQMKSYNSPLHF
TRBV28	TRBJ1-1	-	-	TGTGCCAGCAACGAACCCAGAGGATTGGGCACTGAAGCTTTCTTT	CASNEPRGLGTEAFF
TRBV12-5	TRBJ2-2	-	TRBD2	TGTGCTAGTGGTTTGAACGGACTAGCCGGGGAGCTGTTTTTT	CASGLNGLAGELFF
TRBV5-4	TRBJ1-5	-	-	TGTGCCAGCAGCCGCCTTGATGATAAGGGAGCCGGCAATCAGCCCCAGCATTTT	CASSRLDDKGAGNQPQHF
TRBV28	TRBJ1-1	-	TRBD1	TGTGCCAGCAGCCTTACCCCCCGACAGGGCGGTGGGAGGGCTTTCTTT	CASSLTPRQGGGRAFF
TRBV7-6	TRBJ2-2	once	-	TGTGCCAGCAGCTTCCGGGCCGACCTCAACACCGGGGAGCTGTTTTTT	CASSFRADLNTGELFF
TRBV6-5	TRBJ2-2	-	-	TGTGCCAGCAGTTACCGGACGTTCACCGGGGAGCTGTTTTTT	CASSYRTFTGELFF
TRBV10-3	TRBJ2-2	-	TRBD2	TGTGCCATCAGTGATGGGACTAAGAACACCGGGGAGCTGTTTTTT	CAISDGTKNTGELFF
TRBV10-3	TRBJ1-1	-	TRBD1	TGTGCCATCAGTGCGGGACAGGGCAACACTGAAGCTTTCTTT	CAISAGQGNTEAFF
TRBV15	TRBJ2-3	-	TRBD1	TGTGCCACCAGCCTAGACAGGGCCTTGCGGACGCAGTATTTT	CATSLDRALRTQYF
TRBV4-3	TRBJ1-6	-	-	TGCGCCAGCAGCCAAGATCGGGGTTCACCCCTCCACTTT	CASSQDRGSPLHF
TRBV18	TRBJ2-1	-	-	TGTGCCAGCTCACCGGGCAGGGGGGGAGTGTATGAGCAGTTCTTC	CASSPGRGGVYEQFF
TRBV5-1	TRBJ1-2	-	-	TGCGCCAGCAGCTTGGGAGGCAGCGCTAACTATGGCTACACCTTC	CASSLGGSANYGYTF
TRBV19	TRBJ2-6	-	-	TGTGCCAGTAGAAAAACCTTGGGAACAGATTCCCCAGCCAACGTCCTGACTTTC	CASRKTLGTDSPANVLTF
TRBV14	TRBJ2-1	-	-	TGTGCCAGCAGCCCGATGGACATGAAAACCTACAATGAGCAGTTCTTC	CASSPMDMKTYNEQFF
TRBV11-2	TRBJ1-2	-	TRBD1	TGTGCCAGCAGCCGGGACAGGGGTCAGGATGGCTACACCTTC	CASSRDRGQDGYTF
TRBV5-1	TRBJ2-7	-	-	TGCGCCAGCAGCACAGACGGATCCCAGCCCTACGAGCAGTACTTC	CASSTDGSQPYEQYF
TRBV27	TRBJ1-6	-	-	TGTGCCGTTCGAACACTGGGTTCACCCCTCCACTTT	CAVRTLGSPLHF
TRBV5-6	TRBJ2-2	-	-	TGTGCCAGCAGCTTAGGGGGGTCCTACACCGGGGAGCTGTTTTTT	CASSLGGSYTGELFF
TRBV5-1	TRBJ1-1	-	-	TGCGCCAGCAGCTTGAGACAGGCTGGTTCTATGAACACTGAAGCTTTCTTT	CASSLRQAGSMNTEAFF
TRBV10-3	TRBJ1-6	-	-	TGTGCCATCAGTGAGGGGCAGGGTGACGGTTCACCCCTCCACTTT	CAISEGQGDGSPLHF